This T cell receptor (beta chain) was observed in a study of cytomegalovirus exposure and HLA in healthy donors (dated by TCRdb to 2015 to 2018). The study in broad terms: According to an earlier analysis of several hundred of the donors, about 170 million T cells yielded roughly 110 million unique TCR beta sequences and around 300 Gb of sequence data. An early release that covered about 600 HLA-typed donors contained about 290 gigabases of sequencing data and 70 million to 100 million unique TCR sequences. The genetic ancestry cluster associated with self-reported Caucasian donors included 81% of the 398 genotyped donors. The study was designed to test whether signatures of past pathogen exposure could be identified by cataloging public T cell receptors. The study used immunosequencing to profile the T cell repertoires of some 600 subjects and linked those repertoires to cytomegalovirus serostatus. A separate validation cohort of approximately 120 different subjects was used in addition to the approximately 610-subject first cohort. To predict cytomegalovirus infection status, the study combined high-throughput TCR immunosequencing, statistical association of individual TCRs with disease status, and machine learning. A later analysis re-analyzed previously published TCR beta repertoires from roughly 600 donors and added high-resolution HLA genotyping to study TCR occurrence patterns. The later analysis used no new phenotypic data to find candidate immune exposures, relying instead on TCR beta sequences and their occurrence across donors. In an earlier analysis of about 590 of the donors, high-throughput TCR beta sequencing was used to judge whether each TCR beta V gene segment behaved as functional or pseudogenic. Donor age, sex, ethnicity and CMV serostatus were collected together with the repertoire data. In a later genetic analysis, genome-wide SNP genotypes for about three fifths of the roughly 670 donors were used, and that subset was treated as a discovery cohort. All discovery cohort repertoires had been generated using a single sequencing platform. HLA typing included class I and class II loci at four-digit resolution. The number of typed donors differed by locus: about 629-630 for A, B, C, DRB1 and DQB1; 500 to 550 for DQA1; 606 for DPA1; and about 450 for DPB1. Because of strong linkage in the cohort, four to six DR-DQ haplotypes were treated as single units for association and clustering. On average, 235,054 unique TCR beta nucleotide sequences were sequenced per donor among about 400 genotyped donors of the cohort, with approximately 18% of those sequences being non-productive.

The cohort comprised around 700 healthy bone marrow donors. At the time of sampling, all cohort members were nominally healthy, though unrecorded immune exposures were likely present. The donor was CMV seronegative and belonged to the group of 320 or so seronegative cohort members. A peripheral blood sample was collected from each donor, and TCR beta sequencing was performed on peripheral blood mononuclear cells. Genomic DNA was extracted from the blood cell samples with the Qiagen DNeasy Blood Extraction Kit. As regards this clone: Its specific antigen is unknown. Base qualities were left out, and no much larger clone turns up one base away.

The receptor library was made with the immunoSEQ multiplex PCR assay. A mixture of 60 forward primers for TCR Vbeta segments and 13 reverse primers for TCR Jbeta segments was used in the multiplex PCR. A multiplex PCR assay on genomic DNA amplified the CDR3 region of rearranged TCR beta genes. The amplified TCR beta libraries were sequenced on the Illumina HiSeq System as 87-base-pair reads. From the authors' description of their analysis: In a later analysis, 80 million or so unique TCR beta chains were counted across the roughly 700 repertoires, and around 11 million of these chains were shared by at least two donors. To remove PCR and sequencing errors, raw reads were error-corrected and collapsed into unique sequences using a nearest-neighbor algorithm that merged closely related sequences. V, D and J gene segments were assigned by aligning CDR3 sequences to IMGT reference sequences. For a sequence to be retained, a match of at least six nucleotides to both a V gene segment and a J gene segment was required. Rearrangements were classified as productive when the CDR3 lacked stop codons and remained in frame with V and J, and all other rearrangements were classified as non-productive. Following IMGT convention, CDR3 was defined as the stretch from the second conserved V-encoded cysteine up to the conserved J-encoded phenylalanine. In an earlier analysis of 550 to 650 of the donors, sequences lacking an unambiguous match to a single V gene segment were excluded. An earlier analysis of under 750 of the donors called V segments functional above 56.7% productive rearrangements and segregating when the between-donor standard deviation exceeded 5%. A statistical classification framework was built for diagnosing cytomegalovirus status from the catalog of TCR beta chain sequences. A later analysis assigned V and J genes by comparing TCR nucleotide sequences with IMGT/GENE-DB human TR gene sequences. Using the TCRdist pipeline, a later analysis assigned CDR3 sequences along with most-parsimonious VDJ recombination scenarios. A later analysis defined each TCR beta chain by its CDR3 amino acid sequence plus V-gene family, and excluded reads lacking a unique V-gene family. In a later analysis, 550 to 650 highly shared, low-generation-probability nucleotide sequences were removed to address suspected cross-contamination and a sequencing artifact. A later analysis calculated a clonal expansion index for each public chain from normalized within-repertoire ranks of inferred template counts. Generation probabilities in a later analysis came from a VDJ recombination model fitted to out-of-frame rearrangements, and those results were checked against IGoR. Hypergeometric tests were used in a later analysis to score TCR-TCR, TCR-HLA and TCR-CMV co-occurrence, with a repertoire-size bias correction applied to the TCR pairs. False discovery rates were estimated in a later analysis by permuting HLA or CMV assignments 20 times. A later analysis grouped co-occurring TCRs with DBSCAN, adding TCRdist sequence similarity when clustering within HLA-allele-positive subsets. Repertoires with fewer than 30,000 or more than 120,000 public chains, plus five repertoires with anomalous nucleotide sharing, were excluded from co-occurrence clustering. TCRdb's version of the immuneACCESS table is confined to in-frame rearrangements and falls short of the full clone set. An unresolved V gene accounts for under half of the shortfall where checked; the remainder is of unknown origin. That table is the source of V, J and clone size, and D and trimming were worked out from the DNA. The sample contains 200,000 or so clones, about 78% of them found a single time. The top ten hold less than 4.5% of the sample.

The paper's findings and limits, for the study overall: Broadly in line with IMGT annotations, most TCR beta V segments showed up in productive rearrangements about 87% or about 30% of the time in an earlier analysis of a few hundred of the donors. A total of some 180 TCR beta chains were listed by the study as associated with cytomegalovirus. In this cohort, only TCR beta chains were sequenced, and detectable features were limited by the absence of alpha or paired-chain data. In a later analysis, several top co-occurrence clusters were reported to appear linked to parvovirus B19, influenza, CMV and Epstein-Barr virus. The authors suggested that the approach could potentially be generalized to other disease states and immunological phenotypes. Because counts were too low, about 18 rarely observed V segments, including chromosome 9 orphons, were excluded from the earlier analysis of around 590 of the donors. According to a later analysis, most CMV-associated TCR beta chains appeared to be HLA-restricted, and the HLA associations seemed to be driven largely by CMV exposure. The presence/absence analyses assumed that sequencing depth was roughly uniform across donors, and that assumption may not be true. A later analysis associated roughly 17,000 TCR beta sequences with specific HLA alleles at a false discovery rate of 0.05. A later genetic analysis associated a missense DCLRE1C variant with V-gene and J-gene trimming of TCR beta chains, and an independent cohort replicated the association. Cytomegalovirus status was reported to be diagnosed by the classifier with high specificity and sensitivity in both the original and validation cohorts. According to a later genetic analysis, donors in an Asian-associated ancestry cluster had fewer N-insertions in productive TCRs than the roughly 700-donor mean. A cluster of highly shared sequence variants was judged likely to be a technical artifact of the sequencing pipeline. Across donors, most TCR sequences were observed very rarely, whereas some public TCRs were present in many individuals. Strong co-occurrence of HLA alleles, especially DR and DQ, made assigning TCR associations to individual alleles difficult. For the cohort, immune exposure information was limited to CMV serostatus. According to a later analysis, TCR association rates differed among HLA loci, with DRB1 alleles showing the most associated TCRs and HLA-C alleles showing the fewest. A few of the identified cytomegalovirus-associated TCR beta chains were confirmed in vitro to be specific for cytomegalovirus antigens. Correlated functional status among segregating V segments might be attributable to linkage disequilibrium, but an unknown experimental factor could not be ruled out. Because some donors lacked HLA typing at each locus, the association tests relied only on the typed subset. A further reported finding was that TCR beta sequences accurately predicted the HLA-A and HLA-B alleles for most subjects in the first cohort. In a later analysis, HLA-associated TCR beta chains showed more clonal expansion and lower generation probabilities than non-associated chains that were equally common.

The sample taken for sequencing was PBMCs. This clonotype originated in a male donor in good health and CMV-seronegative.

Here is the DNA: TGTGCCAGCAGCTTAGGGGCCGGGGGGCGGGGGAACACTGAAGCTTTCTTT. Translated, it gives CASSLGAGGRGNTEAFF. The V gene is TRBV7-9 and the J gene is TRBJ1-1; D gene: possibly TRBD1, on 6 matching bases. The CDR3 has 17 amino acids, counting the end cysteine and phenylalanine. Left in the record is the CDR3 DNA by itself, 51 bases read in frame from the first base. V was cut back by 1 base and J by 1 base, leaving a gap of 16 bases between them. CDR1 and CDR2 are drawn from the germline V gene (reference sequence): SEHNR, FQNEAQ.